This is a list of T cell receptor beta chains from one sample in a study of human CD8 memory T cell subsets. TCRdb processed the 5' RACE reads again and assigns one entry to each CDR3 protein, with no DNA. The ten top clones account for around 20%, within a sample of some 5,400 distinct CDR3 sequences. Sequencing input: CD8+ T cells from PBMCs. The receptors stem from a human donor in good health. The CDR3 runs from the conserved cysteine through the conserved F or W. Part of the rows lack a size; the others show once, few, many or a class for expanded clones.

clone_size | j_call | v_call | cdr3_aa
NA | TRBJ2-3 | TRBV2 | CADRGQADTQYF
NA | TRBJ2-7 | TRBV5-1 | CASSLGSREGEQYF
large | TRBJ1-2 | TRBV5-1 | CASSTDSGYGYTF
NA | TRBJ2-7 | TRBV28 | CASASVGRGGSQYF
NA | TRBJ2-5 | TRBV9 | CASSVAASWETQYF
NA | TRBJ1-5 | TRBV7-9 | CASSDSGFQPQHF
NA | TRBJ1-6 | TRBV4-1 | CASSQGPGGDSPLHF
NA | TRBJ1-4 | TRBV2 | CASSRAGTTNEKLFF
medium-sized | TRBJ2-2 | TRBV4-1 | CASSQEGTANTGELFF
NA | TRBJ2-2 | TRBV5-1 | CASSWGLARDTGELFF
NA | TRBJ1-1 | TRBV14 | CASSQPGTGTTEAFF
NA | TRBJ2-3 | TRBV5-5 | CASSWTVGTDTQYF
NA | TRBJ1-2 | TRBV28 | CASTPGGFGGYTF
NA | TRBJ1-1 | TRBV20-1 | CSAHDGYTEAFF
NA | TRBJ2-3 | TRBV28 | CASSLYGGSSTDTQYF
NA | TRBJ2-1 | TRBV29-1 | CSVPFTGRHAYNEQFF
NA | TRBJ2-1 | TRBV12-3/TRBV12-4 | CASSFFGTGNYNEQFF
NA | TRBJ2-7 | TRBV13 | CASSLGLGDRTLGEQYF
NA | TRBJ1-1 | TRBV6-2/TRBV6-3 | CASTRQGATEAFF
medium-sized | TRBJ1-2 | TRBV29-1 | CSDRGQDYGYTF
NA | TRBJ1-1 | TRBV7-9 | CASSWNTEAFF
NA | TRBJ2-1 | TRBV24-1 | CATSDFKSNEQFF